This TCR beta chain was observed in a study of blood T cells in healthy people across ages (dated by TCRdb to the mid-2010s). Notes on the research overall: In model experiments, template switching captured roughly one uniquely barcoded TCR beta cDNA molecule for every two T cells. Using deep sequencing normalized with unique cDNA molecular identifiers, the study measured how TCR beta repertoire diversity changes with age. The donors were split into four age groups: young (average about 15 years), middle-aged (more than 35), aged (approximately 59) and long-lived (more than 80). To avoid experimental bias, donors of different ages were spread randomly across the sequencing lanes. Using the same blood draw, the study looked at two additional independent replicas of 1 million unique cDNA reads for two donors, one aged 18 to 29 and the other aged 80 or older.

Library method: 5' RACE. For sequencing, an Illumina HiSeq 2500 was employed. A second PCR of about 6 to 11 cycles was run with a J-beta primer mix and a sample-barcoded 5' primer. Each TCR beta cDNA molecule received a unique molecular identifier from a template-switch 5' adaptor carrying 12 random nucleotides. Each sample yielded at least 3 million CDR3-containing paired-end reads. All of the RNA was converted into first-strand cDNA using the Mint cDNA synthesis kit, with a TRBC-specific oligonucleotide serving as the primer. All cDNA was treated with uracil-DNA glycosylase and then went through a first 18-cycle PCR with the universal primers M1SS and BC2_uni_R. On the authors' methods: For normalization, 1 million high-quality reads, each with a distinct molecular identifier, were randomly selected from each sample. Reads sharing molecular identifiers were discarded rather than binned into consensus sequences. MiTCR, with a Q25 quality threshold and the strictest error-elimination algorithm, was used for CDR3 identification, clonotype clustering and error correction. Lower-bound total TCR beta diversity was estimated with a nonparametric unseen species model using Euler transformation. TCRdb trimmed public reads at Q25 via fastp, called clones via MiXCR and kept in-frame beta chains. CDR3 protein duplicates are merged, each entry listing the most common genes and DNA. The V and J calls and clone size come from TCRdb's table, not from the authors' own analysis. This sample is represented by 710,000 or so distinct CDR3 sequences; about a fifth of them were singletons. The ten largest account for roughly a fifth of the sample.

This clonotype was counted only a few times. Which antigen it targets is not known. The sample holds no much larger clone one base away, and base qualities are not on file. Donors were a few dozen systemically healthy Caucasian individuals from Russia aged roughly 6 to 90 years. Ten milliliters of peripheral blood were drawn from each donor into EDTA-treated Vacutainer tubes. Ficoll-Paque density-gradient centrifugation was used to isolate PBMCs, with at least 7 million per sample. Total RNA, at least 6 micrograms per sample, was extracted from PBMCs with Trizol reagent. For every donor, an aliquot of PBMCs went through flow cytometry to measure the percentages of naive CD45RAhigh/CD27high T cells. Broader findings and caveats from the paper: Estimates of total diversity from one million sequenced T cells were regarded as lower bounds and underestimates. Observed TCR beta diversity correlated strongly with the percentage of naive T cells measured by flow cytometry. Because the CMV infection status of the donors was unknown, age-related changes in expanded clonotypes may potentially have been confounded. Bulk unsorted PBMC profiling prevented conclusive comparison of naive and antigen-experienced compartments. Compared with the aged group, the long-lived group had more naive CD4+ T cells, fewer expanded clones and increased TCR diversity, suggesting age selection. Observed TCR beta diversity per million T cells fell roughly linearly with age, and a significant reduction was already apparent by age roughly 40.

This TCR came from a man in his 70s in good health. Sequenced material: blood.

The DNA sequence reads TGTGCCACCAGTGGTTCGACAGGCCTGGCAGATACGCAGTATTTT. Its protein is CATSGSTGLADTQYF. Recombination connected TRBV24-1 to TRBJ2-3; the best D guess is TRBD1, with 6 bases matching. The CDR3 contains 15 residues, cysteine and phenylalanine counted. Only CDR3 DNA remains: 45 bases, in frame from the first base. As encoded in the germline V gene, CDR1 is KGHDR while CDR2 is SFDVKD. Trimming removed 5 bases from V and 4 bases from J, leaving 15 bases between the germline ends.